This T cell receptor (beta chain) is drawn from a study of T cell clones after liver transplantation. This CDR3 has 19 amino acids. The ends were cut back, 2 bases at V and 1 base at J, with 18 bases in the middle. In germline, CDR1 is SGHAT, CDR2 FQNNGV. The data were produced by immunoSEQ multiplex PCR, yet TCRdb's version contains in-frame clones alone and is incomplete. This table has about 99,000 clones, roughly four fifths appearing once. This rearrangement joins TRBV11-2 to TRBJ2-6, with D possibly matching TRBD2 (7 bases). This specimen consisted of CD4+ T cells from blood, obtained around 49 months after liver transplant. This TCR was sampled from a human patient who received a liver transplant. Some T cells may be graft donor cells. The CDR3 bases are TGTGCCAGCAGCTTAAGGATTGCCAGGGGAGGGTCTGGGGCCAACGTCCTGACTTTC. It yields the protein CASSLRIARGGSGANVLTF.